A single sample is the source of the 18 T cell receptor beta chains below, sequenced in a study of Graves' ophthalmopathy and Graves' hyperthyroidism (dated by TCRdb to between 2018 and 2020). Sequenced on an Illumina HiSeq 2000. For repertoire sequencing, TCR beta CDR3 regions were amplified from RNA transcripts. The first round of RT-PCR was done with HTBI primers and the Qiagen OneStep RT-PCR kit, and was followed by a second round of multiplex PCR, then size selection and purification. The public sequencing data were trimmed at Q25 with fastp and processed into clonotypes with MiXCR by TCRdb, which kept only in-frame beta chains. A single entry per CDR3 protein holds the most common genes and DNA from its merged rows. The sample yields around 1.1 million distinct CDR3 sequences; around a third were counted once. Around 10% of the sample comes from the top ten. The sample comprised peripheral blood or thyroid tissue (not recorded which). The receptors were sampled from an adult man with Graves' hyperthyroidism.

The chain joins TRBV7-2 to TRBJ1-5, with TRBD1 identical over 9 bases. The CDR3 extends over 15 amino acids. Looked up from germline, CDR1 is SGHTA and CDR2 is FQGNSA. Trimming at V came to 6 bases and at J to 11 bases, leaving 14 bases not matched to a gene. Here the CDR3 reads CASRQTGGGSETQHF. The CDR3 DNA reads TGTGCCAGCAGGCAAACAGGGGGCGGGTCGGAGACCCAGCATTTT. Supplemented by reference TRBV7-2 and TRBJ1-5, the full variable domain reads GAGVSQSPSNKVTEKGKDVELRCDPISGHTALYWYRQSLGQGLEFLIYFQGNSAPDKSGLPSDRFSAERTGGSVSTLTIQRTQQEDSAVYLCASRQTGGGSETQHFGDGTRLSIL.

V is TRBV6-6 and J is TRBJ2-7; perhaps TRBD2 as D (6 bases). This CDR3 contains 14 residues. With 5 bases removed from V and 7 bases from J, the gap between germline ends came to 18 bases. CDR1 and CDR2 from the germline V gene are MNHNY and SVGAGI (reference sequence). The CDR3 DNA reads TGTGCCAGCAGTACCGGGACTCTTACGGGGGAGCAGTACTTC. This translates into CASSTGTLTGEQYF.

This clonotype appeared many times. The chain links TRBV25-1 to TRBJ2-7; 11 bases line up with TRBD1. CDR1 MGHDK and CDR2 SYGVNS come from the germline V gene. Trimming removed 6 bases from V and 2 bases from J; junction bases left unmatched: 3. The CDR3 is 14 amino acids. CDR3 coding DNA: TGTGCCAGCAGGGGACAGGGGGTAACCTACGAGCAGTACTTC. Encoded protein: CASRGQGVTYEQYF.

A remark on this clonotype: One end of the junction varies from germline; a read error may be responsible. V usage is TRBV4-3 and J usage is TRBJ1-5; D unclear. The germline CDR1 and CDR2 sequences are LGHNA and YSLEER. The CDR3 is made up of 15 amino acids. DNA for the CDR3: TGCGTCAGCAGCCAAGAGGTACTGAACAATCAGCCCCAGCATTTT. Its translation: CVSSQEVLNNQPQHF.

Concerning this clonotype: This likely comes from a read error, as the CDR3 has no conserved phenylalanine or tryptophan at its end. The chain joins TRBV10-3 to TRBJ2-7; D not certain. Germline assignment: CDR1 ENHRY and CDR2 SYGVKD. CDR3 size: 14 residues. The CDR3 here is CASSEGQSADEQYS. DNA of the CDR3: TGTGCCAGCAGTGAAGGGCAGAGTGCCGACGAGCAGTACTCC.

The rearrangement links TRBV19 to TRBJ1-5, with 7 bases matching TRBD1. V lost 7 bases to trimming and J lost 5 bases; unmatched junction nucleotides: 8. CDR3 length: 14 amino acids. The germline V gene encodes CDR1 LNHDA and CDR2 SQIVND (reference sequence). The CDR3 is CASMVTGYYQPQHF. The CDR3 DNA reads as TGTGCCAGTATGGTGACAGGGTACTATCAGCCCCAGCATTTT.

This clonotype was seen only a few times. The chain carries TRBV12-3 or TRBV12-4 and TRBJ1-1; D gene unclear. With 5 bases removed from V and 7 bases from J, the gap between germline ends came to 26 bases. The CDR3 runs to 17 residues. CDR3 DNA: TGTGCCAGCAGTCCATTCCCAGCGATTGACATATCCCATGAAGCTTTCTTT. Protein product: CASSPFPAIDISHEAFF.

The table lists this clonotype with a count of one. As the CDR3 is not closed by the conserved phenylalanine or tryptophan, this likely results from a read error. The chain recombines TRBV24-1 with TRBJ2-5; D ambiguous. The CDR3 loop spans 15 amino acids. Trimming took off 2 bases at V and 3 bases at J, with 12 bases between the two ends. Germline V gene lookup returns CDR1 KGHDR and CDR2 SFDVKD. CDR3 in amino acids: CATSDYEELKETQYS. Written as DNA, the CDR3 is TGTGCCACCAGTGATTATGAAGAGTTAAAAGAGACCCAGTACTCC.

The CDR3 spells CASRRELAASSYEQYF. The CDR3 coding sequence is TGTGCCAGCAGACGCGAACTAGCGGCCAGCTCCTACGAGCAGTACTTC. V is TRBV7-8 and J is TRBJ2-7, with 8 nucleotides matching TRBD2. The CDR3 is made up of 16 amino acids. V shed 6 bases, J shed 0 bases, and the junction held 10 bases outside the gene matches. The germline CDR1 and CDR2 sequences are SGHVS and FQNEAQ.

The chain's CDR3 is CASSSREVGGYTF. CDR3 in DNA: TGTGCCAGCAGCTCCCGGGAGGTTGGAGGCTACACCTTC. The chain couples TRBV9 to TRBJ1-2, with D hard to call. CDR1 and CDR2 (germline): SGDLS, YYNGEE. This CDR3 region has 13 residues. Trimming took off 4 bases at V and 8 bases at J, with 15 bases between the two ends.

This clonotype was observed many times. The V call is TRBV7-2, the J call TRBJ1-5; no clear D gene. From germline, CDR1 is SGHTA and CDR2 FQGNSA. This CDR3 has 15 amino acids. The ends were cut back, 1 base at V and 3 bases at J, with 10 bases in the middle. The CDR3 DNA reads as TGTGCCAGCAGCTTAGATAGGGCAGACAATCAGCCCCAGCATTTT. Amino acids: CASSLDRADNQPQHF.

Worth noting for this clonotype: A much bigger clone sits one base away, suggesting this may be a read error. The V gene is TRBV7-9, the J gene TRBJ1-2; no definite D call. The CDR3 is made up of 13 amino acids. The germline CDR1 and CDR2 sequences are SEHNR and FQNEAQ (reference sequence). The DNA of the CDR3 is TGTGCCAGCAGCTTAGGAGAGATGAGAGGCTGCACCTTC. Translated, it gives CASSLGEMRGCTF. Full variable domain (rest looked up from reference TRBV7-9 and TRBJ1-2): DTGVSQNPRHKITKRGQNVTFRCDPISEHNRLYWYRQTLGQGPEFLTYFQNEAQLEKSRLLSDRFSAERPKGSFSTLEIQRTEQGDSAMYLCASSLGEMRGCTFGSGTRLTVV.

This clonotype was seen at least ten times. This rearrangement joins TRBV14 to TRBJ2-7; TRBD1 agrees at 7 bases. The CDR3 spans 16 residues. The V and J ends lost 1 base and 0 bases, in that order; junction bases with no gene match: 6. Germline V CDR1 and CDR2: SGHDN, FVKESK. The CDR3 reads CASSQGGQKISYEQYF. The CDR3 coding sequence is TGTGCCAGCAGCCAAGGGGGACAGAAGATCTCCTACGAGCAGTACTTC.

This clonotype has ten or more counts. DNA of the CDR3: TGTGCCAGCAGGGACAGGGGCCCTAATGAAAAACTGTTTTTT. This codes for CASRDRGPNEKLFF. The chain combines TRBV2 with TRBJ1-4, with 9 bases lining up with TRBD1. Losses at the gene ends were 6 bases for V and 3 bases for J; bases not matched to a gene: 2. The germline gives CDR1 SNHLY, CDR2 FYNNEI. This CDR3 is built from 14 residues.

The chain recombines TRBV7-8 with TRBJ1-2; 7 nucleotides match TRBD1. The germline gives CDR1 SGHVS, CDR2 FQNEAQ. The CDR3 has 15 residues. J was trimmed by 0 bases and V by 6 bases; bases with no gene match: 7. This CDR3 is CASRSGTASNYGYTF. The CDR3 region has the DNA TGTGCCAGCAGGTCTGGGACAGCTTCTAACTATGGCTACACCTTC.

The chain couples TRBV6-6 to TRBJ2-5, with D hard to call. Deletions cut 4 bases from V and 1 base from J, with 13 bases between. The CDR3 has 15 amino acids. From germline, CDR1 is MNHNY and CDR2 SVGAGI (reference sequence). In nucleotides, the CDR3 is TGTGCCAGCAGTTGGAGAAGGCCCTCCCAAGAGACCCAGTACTTC. Protein sequence: CASSWRRPSQETQYF.

J is TRBJ2-3 and V is TRBV15, with 7 bases matching TRBD1. The CDR3 spans 14 residues. The junction had 1 base not matched to a gene; V was cut back by 4 bases and J by 0 bases. Germline assignment: CDR1 LNHNV and CDR2 YYDKDF (reference sequence). The CDR3 region is CATSMTGSTDTQYF. CDR3 nucleotide sequence: TGTGCCACCAGCATGACAGGGAGCACAGATACGCAGTATTTT. Combining the CDR3 with reference TRBV15 and TRBJ2-3 gives the whole variable domain DAMVIQNPRYQVTQFGKPVTLSCSQTLNHNVMYWYQQKSSQAPKLLFHYYDKDFNNEADTPDNFQSRRPNTSFCFLDIRSPGLGDTAMYLCATSMTGSTDTQYFGPGTRLTVL.

This clonotype was detected ten times or more. CDR3 nucleotide sequence: TGTGCCATCAACGCAGGGGAGGTGTACGAGCAGTACTTC. It translates to CAINAGEVYEQYF. V is TRBV10-3 and J is TRBJ2-7; either TRBD1 or TRBD2 may supply D (6 bases each). V dropped 7 bases and J dropped 4 bases, with 14 bases sitting between them. The CDR3 extends over 13 amino acids. CDR1 and CDR2 (germline): ENHRY, SYGVKD.